This T cell receptor beta chain was captured in a study of shared clonotypes between healthy human individuals. As for the study in general: The study enrolled a couple of women and three men aged 18 to 49.

The CDR3 is 15 residues long. Germline CDR1 and CDR2: SGHTA and FQGNSA. V lost 3 bases, J lost 2 bases, and 5 bases stayed unmatched. The study, taken as a whole, reports: Sampling used blood alone; tissue repertoires probably differ.

Naive CD45RA+ and memory CD45RA-negative subsets were split from CD4+ cells. Using immunoSEQ multiplex PCR, the repertoire was profiled, and TCRdb retains in-frame clones only, with some absent. There are some 2,500,000 clones in the sample; approximately 93% occur only once, and around 0.4% lies in the top ten. For this clone: Antigen: not known.

This sequence joins TRBV7-2 and TRBJ2-7; TRBD2 agrees at 9 bases. The receptor's source is a man aged 18 to 30 in good health. Some clones in this sample may be carry-over from other donors' samples. Sequenced: naive CD4+ T cells from PBMCs. Subset specified: CD45RA+ positively selected. CDR3 residues: CASSFVGLAPYEQYF. In DNA form, the CDR3 reads TGTGCCAGCAGCTTTGTGGGACTAGCTCCCTACGAGCAGTACTTC.